The 25 T cell receptor beta chains in this list originate from one sample, sequenced in a study of chemoradiotherapy in HPV16-positive cancers. This table comes from immunoSEQ multiplex PCR, and its TCRdb copy is limited to in-frame clones, with some not included. The sample lists fewer than 4,500 clones; 84% were seen once. Sequencing was performed on tumor tissue, taken from a patient who underwent chemoradiotherapy. The receptor set was obtained from a human donor with HPV-associated anogenital cancer.

This clone came up once. The chain recombines TRBV5-1 with TRBJ2-6; TRBD1 is a possible D gene (5 bases). V lost 1 base and J lost 0, with 5 bases in between. The germline V gene has CDR1 SGHRS and CDR2 YFSETQ. The CDR3 spans 15 residues. CDR3 sequence (DNA): TGCGCCAGCAGCTTGACAGGCTCTGGGGCCAACGTCCTGACTTTC. This gives the protein CASSLTGSGANVLTF. Complete variable domain (other parts from reference TRBV5-1 and TRBJ2-6): KAGVTQTPRYLIKTRGQQVTLSCSPISGHRSVSWYQQTPGQGLQFLFEYFSETQRNKGNFPGRFSGRQFSNSRSEMNVSTLELGDSALYLCASSLTGSGANVLTFGAGSRLTVL.

A note on this clone: Mismatch with germline at one junction end may stem from a read error. CDR3 coding DNA: TGCGCCAACAGCACCATAGCGGGGGTAGACACCGGGGAGCTGTTTTTT. It yields the protein CANSTIAGVDTGELFF. The chain couples TRBV5-1 to TRBJ2-2; 9 bases are shared with TRBD2. The CDR3 is 16 residues long. Germline-derived CDR1 and CDR2 are SGHRS and YFSETQ.

This chain's CDR3 is CASSGGGDNTGELFF. In DNA form, the CDR3 reads TGTGCCAGCAGTGGAGGGGGCGATAACACCGGGGAGCTGTTTTTT. The chain joins TRBV6-4 to TRBJ2-2, with 7 bases identical to TRBD1. V shed 4 bases and J 2 bases; nucleotides not matched to a gene: 4. There are 15 residues in the CDR3. Per the germline V gene, CDR1 is MRHNA and CDR2 is SNTAGT.

This clone was detected only once. The chain is built from TRBV19 and TRBJ2-1; no clear D. The length of the CDR3 is 14 residues. Trimming cost V 1 base and J 7 bases, with 11 bases left between them. Germline CDR1 LNHDA, CDR2 SQIVND (reference sequence). CDR3 nucleotides: TGTGCCAGTAGTATAGGTGTCCCGCGGAATGAGCAGTTCTTC. It is translated as CASSIGVPRNEQFF.

This sequence joins TRBV11-3 and TRBJ1-2; a possible D gene is TRBD1 (6 bases). This CDR3 has 12 amino acids. Germline lookup yields CDR1 SGHNT and CDR2 YENEEA. Trimming left V 2 bases short and J 8 bases short, with 9 bases between. The CDR3 here is CASSLWQGGYTF. The CDR3 DNA reads as TGTGCCAGCAGCTTATGGCAGGGGGGCTACACCTTC. Using reference TRBV11-3 and TRBJ1-2 for the parts outside the CDR3, the full variable domain is EAGVVQSPRYKIIEKKQPVAFWCNPISGHNTLYWYLQNLGQGPELLIRYENEEAVDDSQLPKDRFSAERLKGVDSTLKIQPAELGDSAVYLCASSLWQGGYTFGSGTRLTVV.

The chain couples TRBV6-1 to TRBJ1-5, with D uncertain. CDR1 is MNHNS and CDR2 is SASEGT in the germline V gene. CDR3 length: 15 residues. V lost 3 bases and J 3 bases, leaving 12 bases between the germline ends. The CDR3 coding sequence is TGTGCCAGCAGTGACAGGAGCTACATCAATCAGCCCCAGCATTTT. Protein sequence: CASSDRSYINQPQHF.

The chain recombines TRBV5-1 with TRBJ1-2; tentatively, D is TRBD1 (5 bases). There are 16 residues in the CDR3. V dropped 3 bases and J dropped 4 bases, with 19 bases sitting between them. Germline V lookup: CDR1 SGHRS, CDR2 YFSETQ. The DNA for the CDR3 is TGCGCCAGCAGCTCCCGCGGGTCGGGGGAGATCTATGGCTACACCTTC. As protein: CASSSRGSGEIYGYTF.

This chain connects TRBV6-4 to TRBJ2-3; TRBD2 matches 8 bases. The V and J ends lost 2 bases and 4 bases, in that order; junction bases with no gene match: 8. Germline V CDR1 and CDR2: MRHNA, SNTAGT. This CDR3 spans 16 amino acids. The CDR3 region is CASSDTGGGAADTQYF. In DNA form, the CDR3 reads TGTGCCAGCAGTGACACGGGGGGGGGAGCCGCAGATACGCAGTATTTT.

The V gene is TRBV7-2, the J gene TRBJ2-1; 7 positions agree with TRBD1. Germline lookup yields CDR1 SGHTA and CDR2 FQGNSA. V gave up 5 bases and J gave up 9 bases; unmatched junction bases: 7. CDR3 length: 13 residues. CDR3 protein: CASSLDWDSEQFF. CDR3 DNA sequence: TGTGCCAGCAGCCTAGATTGGGACAGTGAGCAGTTCTTC.

This chain uses TRBV9 with TRBJ2-4; 9 bases are shared with TRBD2. The length of the CDR3 is 13 residues. The V gene end was trimmed by 7 bases and the J gene end by 9 bases; junction bases not matched to a gene: 8. Germline-derived CDR1 and CDR2 are SGDLS and YYNGEE. This chain's CDR3 is CASAGGPEGIQYF. The CDR3 coding sequence is TGTGCCAGCGCGGGAGGGCCGGAGGGCATTCAGTACTTC.

The V call is TRBV6-6, the J call TRBJ1-3; D gene ambiguous. Germline CDR1 and CDR2: MNHNY and SVGAGI (reference sequence). The CDR3 runs to 13 residues. Trimming left V 5 bases short and J 0 bases short, with 5 bases between. The CDR3 protein is CASSLNSGNTIYF. Written as DNA, the CDR3 is TGTGCCAGCAGTCTCAACTCTGGAAACACCATATATTTT.

V usage is TRBV6-1 and J usage is TRBJ2-5, with 9 bases that match TRBD1. The DNA end is a closer match to TRBJ2-7, so the J assignment may be wrong. Looked up from germline, CDR1 is MNHNS and CDR2 is SASEGT. This CDR3 is built from 16 residues. CDR3 in amino acids: CASSEIWGQGQYEQYF. The DNA of the CDR3 is TGTGCCAGCAGTGAGATTTGGGGACAGGGTCAGTACGAGCAGTACTTC.

The rearrangement joins TRBV5-1 to TRBJ2-5; 10 nucleotides align to TRBD2. The CDR3 runs to 15 residues. Germline V lookup: CDR1 SGHRS, CDR2 YFSETQ. J gave up 5 bases and V 0 bases, and 4 bases lay outside the gene matches. The CDR3 loop reads CASSLDPGLAETQYF. DNA of the CDR3: TGCGCCAGCAGCTTGGACCCGGGACTAGCGGAGACCCAGTACTTC.

CDR3 in amino acids: CSVDFRTGMNTEAFF. For the CDR3, the DNA is TGCAGCGTTGACTTCAGGACAGGGATGAACACTGAAGCTTTCTTT. The chain couples TRBV29-1 to TRBJ1-1; 8 positions match TRBD1. This CDR3 region has 15 residues. Trimming at V came to 3 bases and at J to 0 bases, leaving 6 bases not matched to a gene. CDR1 SQVTM and CDR2 ANQGSEA come from the germline V gene.

The chain has TRBV19 and TRBJ1-2; D is unclear. V lost 7 bases and J lost 5, with 11 bases in between. This CDR3 spans 12 amino acids. Per the germline V gene, CDR1 is LNHDA and CDR2 is SQIVND (reference sequence). The CDR3 protein is CASKETFYGYTF. DNA for the CDR3: TGTGCCAGTAAGGAGACTTTTTATGGCTACACCTTC.

V usage is TRBV2 and J usage is TRBJ2-5; perhaps TRBD1 as D (6 bases). Per the germline V gene, CDR1 is SNHLY and CDR2 is FYNNEI. The V and J ends lost 7 bases and 1 base respectively, with 10 bases between them. The CDR3 is made up of 13 amino acids. DNA of the CDR3: TGTGCCAGCACTAGAGGGGGCCAAGAGACCCAGTACTTC. Translating it yields CASTRGGQETQYF.

The CDR3 loop is CASSYELDNQYGYTF. CDR3 nucleotide sequence: TGTGCCAGCAGTTATGAATTGGACAATCAATATGGCTACACCTTC. V is TRBV6-5 and J is TRBJ1-2; possible D gene TRBD1, 5 bases. CDR3 length: 15 amino acids. Germline CDR1 and CDR2: MNHEY and SVGAGI. Deletions cut 3 bases from V and 5 bases from J, with 16 bases between.

CDR3 in DNA: TGTGCCAGCAGCCAAGTTACAGGGCTAGAGAACACCGGGGAGCTGTTTTTT. This codes for CASSQVTGLENTGELFF. This chain links TRBV4-2 with TRBJ2-2, with D tentatively TRBD1 (6 bases). This CDR3 is built from 17 residues. V was trimmed by 1 base and J by 1 base, leaving 13 bases between them. CDR1 is LGHNA and CDR2 is YNFKEQ in the germline V gene.

The chain employs TRBV4-2 and TRBJ1-4, with 7 bases identical to TRBD1. With 3 bases clipped from V and 5 bases from J, the junction kept 9 bases outside the gene matches. This CDR3 spans 16 amino acids. Germline V gene lookup returns CDR1 LGHNA and CDR2 YNFKEQ. As DNA, the CDR3 is TGTGCCAGCAGCCAGGGACCACAGGGGAAGAATGAAAAACTGTTTTTT. Translating it yields CASSQGPQGKNEKLFF.

The V call is TRBV27, the J call TRBJ2-7; 9 bases line up with TRBD2. Germline CDR1 and CDR2: MNHEY and SMNVEV (reference sequence). This CDR3 has 15 amino acids. Trimming cost V 5 bases and J 2 bases; bases outside gene matches: 7. The CDR3 region has the DNA TGTGCCAGCAGTAGGACTAGCGCCACTACCTACGAGCAGTACTTC. Residues: CASSRTSATTYEQYF.

The chain joins TRBV7-2 to TRBJ1-2; 7 nucleotides align to TRBD1. Germline CDR1 SGHTA, CDR2 FQGNSA. This CDR3 region has 13 residues. V trimming: 4 bases; J trimming: 2 bases; junction bases outside the gene matches: 1. CDR3 coding DNA: TGTGCCAGCAGCTCGGGACAGAACTATGGCTACACCTTC. This encodes CASSSGQNYGYTF.

The chain links TRBV6-1 to TRBJ2-5; no clear D gene. CDR1 is MNHNS, CDR2 SASEGT, per germline. V dropped 5 bases and J dropped 2 bases, with 6 bases sitting between them. The CDR3 totals 12 residues. The CDR3 bases are TGTGCCAGCAGTATAGATCAAGAGACCCAGTACTTC. It encodes CASSIDQETQYF.

The V call is TRBV2, the J call TRBJ2-3; 10 bases map to TRBD2. V lost 7 bases to trimming and J lost 5 bases; unmatched junction nucleotides: 9. From germline, CDR1 is SNHLY and CDR2 FYNNEI. The CDR3 covers 15 residues. CDR3 loop: CASNIAGGRGDTQYF. DNA for the CDR3: TGTGCCAGCAATATAGCGGGAGGTCGTGGAGATACGCAGTATTTT.

The chain links TRBV5-1 to TRBJ2-5, with unresolved D. The germline V gene has CDR1 SGHRS and CDR2 YFSETQ. The CDR3 is 13 amino acids. The V gene lost 0 bases and the J gene lost 5 bases, with 8 bases spanning the gap. CDR3 protein: CASSLERQETQYF. The CDR3 nucleotides are TGCGCCAGCAGCTTGGAACGTCAGGAGACCCAGTACTTC.

This chain joins TRBV11-2 and TRBJ1-4; TRBD1 aligns across 8 bases. This CDR3 has 13 residues. Germline trimming cut 5 bases from V and 7 bases from J; bases unmatched to any gene: 3. Germline lookup yields CDR1 SGHAT and CDR2 FQNNGV. The CDR3 sequence: CASSTQGAEKLFF. As DNA, the CDR3 is TGTGCCAGCAGCACCCAGGGGGCTGAAAAACTGTTTTTT.